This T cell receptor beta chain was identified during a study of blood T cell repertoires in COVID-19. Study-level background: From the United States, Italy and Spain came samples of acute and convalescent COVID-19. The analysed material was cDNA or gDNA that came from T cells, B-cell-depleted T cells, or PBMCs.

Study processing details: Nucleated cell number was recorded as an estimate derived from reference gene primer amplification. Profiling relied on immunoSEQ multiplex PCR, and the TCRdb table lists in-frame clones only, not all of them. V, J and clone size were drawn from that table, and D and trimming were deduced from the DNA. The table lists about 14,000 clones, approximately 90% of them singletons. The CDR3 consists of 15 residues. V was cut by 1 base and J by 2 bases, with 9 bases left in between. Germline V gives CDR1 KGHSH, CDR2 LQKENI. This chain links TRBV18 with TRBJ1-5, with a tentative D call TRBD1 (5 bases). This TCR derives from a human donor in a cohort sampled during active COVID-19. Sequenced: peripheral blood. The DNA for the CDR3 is TGTGCCAGCTCACCACAAGGGGCCGGCAATCAGCCCCAGCATTTT. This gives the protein CASSPQGAGNQPQHF.